This T cell receptor beta chain came from a study of read filtering for tumor transcriptome and immune sequencing. The CDR3 has 16 amino acids. After removal of 5 bases from V and 5 bases from J, the junction contained 11 bases not matched to a gene. CDR1 is SGHTA and CDR2 is FQGTGA in the germline V gene. This clonotype was detected ten times or more. Molecular barcoded adaptors covering alpha/delta and beta/gamma chains were used on 400 to 450 ng RNA. TCRdb used MiXCR to reprocess the reads, holding one entry per CDR3 protein. The data hold tens of thousands of distinct CDR3 sequences, with around 21% observed a single time.

Sequenced sample: a population of CD138-negative cells sorted from bone marrow. The TCR originated in a donor at least 40 years old with multiple myeloma. V and J are TRBV7-3 and TRBJ2-2, with TRBD2 matching over 7 bases. Written as DNA, the CDR3 is TGTGCCAGCAGCCAATCAGGAGCGGGATTAACCGGGGAGCTGTTTTTT. As protein: CASSQSGAGLTGELFF.